The rows below give T cell receptor beta chains drawn from one sample of a study of prognosis after radiotherapy for stage I lung cancer. TCRdb independently ran MiXCR on the multiplex PCR reads; one entry per CDR3 protein. This sample has around 20,000 distinct CDR3 sequences; around 40% occur once, and the top ten carry just over 55%. The specimen comprised PBMCs, sampled before or after stereotactic body radiation therapy (not recorded which). All receptors derive from a donor of 50 years or more with non-small cell lung cancer. Each CDR3 is given with its conserved first and last residue. The order of the fields is D gene, V gene, J gene, clone size, CDR3 DNA, CDR3 protein. A D gene is named only where the DNA matches it firmly. The size field is filled for only some rows; it gives once, few, many or a size class.

D: NA
V: TRBV3-1
J: TRBJ1-1
size: NA
DNA: TGTGCCAGCAGCCCCCTGGCGGGGGCGGGGACTGAAGCTCTCTTT
CDR3: CASSPLAGAGTEALF

D: NA
V: TRBV20-1
J: TRBJ2-5
size: many
DNA: TGCAGTGCCCCGCGAGCGGACTTAGAAGAGACCCAGTACTTC
CDR3: CSAPRADLEETQYF

D: NA
V: TRBV2
J: TRBJ1-2
size: NA
DNA: TGTGCCAGCAGTGGAACAGGGAGGGCTGGCTACACCTTC
CDR3: CASSGTGRAGYTF

D: TRBD2
V: TRBV12-3/TRBV12-4
J: TRBJ2-3
size: many
DNA: TGTGCCAGCAGTTTAGCTCGACTAGCGCTGCTGGGGGATACGCAGTATTTT
CDR3: CASSLARLALLGDTQYF

D: NA
V: TRBV11-3
J: TRBJ2-2
size: NA
DNA: TGTGCCAGCAGCCGAGGGCCGAACACCGGGGAGATGTTTTTT
CDR3: CASSRGPNTGEMFF

D: NA
V: TRBV18
J: TRBJ1-5
size: many
DNA: TGTGCCAGCTCACCAACGGAAAATCAGCCCCAGCATTTT
CDR3: CASSPTENQPQHF

D: TRBD1
V: TRBV20-1
J: TRBJ1-2
size: many
DNA: TGCAGTGCTAGGACAGGGGGGTCTTCTAGCTATGGCTACACCTTC
CDR3: CSARTGGSSSYGYTF

D: NA
V: TRBV12-3/TRBV12-4
J: TRBJ2-7
size: many
DNA: TGTGCCAGCAGGCAACAGGGAACCTACGAGCAGTACTTC
CDR3: CASRQQGTYEQYF

D: NA
V: TRBV30
J: TRBJ1-2
size: many
DNA: TGTGCCTGGAGTGTGAAACTATATGGCTACACCTTC
CDR3: CAWSVKLYGYTF

D: TRBD1
V: TRBV25-1
J: TRBJ1-2
size: NA
DNA: TGTGCCATCGCCCCACAGGGGTCGAAGAACTATGGCTACACCTTC
CDR3: CAIAPQGSKNYGYTF

D: NA
V: TRBV27
J: TRBJ1-1
size: NA
DNA: TGTGCCAGCGGTTTAGTGGGGGGGCGACTTGAAGCTTTCTTT
CDR3: CASGLVGGRLEAFF

D: TRBD1
V: TRBV9
J: TRBJ2-2
size: NA
DNA: TGTGCCAGCAGACCAGAAGGGGGCCTGAACACCGGGGAGCTGTTTTTT
CDR3: CASRPEGGLNTGELFF

D: TRBD2
V: TRBV6-1
J: TRBJ2-1
size: many
DNA: TGTGCCAGCAGTGCGACTAGCGCCGGCAATGAGCAGTTCTTC
CDR3: CASSATSAGNEQFF

D: NA
V: TRBV6-1
J: TRBJ1-6
size: NA
DNA: TGTGCCAGCAGTCAGAGCAGGGGCTTATATTCACCCCTCCACTTT
CDR3: CASSQSRGLYSPLHF

D: NA
V: TRBV30
J: TRBJ2-7
size: many
DNA: TGTGCCTGGAGGGGTCAGGGGGGCTACGAGCAGTACTTC
CDR3: CAWRGQGGYEQYF

D: TRBD2
V: TRBV20-1
J: TRBJ2-7
size: NA
DNA: TGCAGTGCTCTCGCTAGCGGGAGTAGGGAGCAGTACTTC
CDR3: CSALASGSREQYF

D: NA
V: TRBV12-3/TRBV12-4
J: TRBJ1-2
size: NA
DNA: TGTGCCAGCAGTTTATCCAGGGGTAACTATGGCTACACCTTC
CDR3: CASSLSRGNYGYTF

D: NA
V: TRBV11-3
J: TRBJ2-1
size: many
DNA: TGTGCCAGCAGCCGGGCCGGGCAGATCAATGAGCAGTTCTTC
CDR3: CASSRAGQINEQFF

D: TRBD2
V: TRBV19
J: TRBJ2-3
size: few
DNA: TGTGCCAGTAGTACGGGACTAGCGGGAGCAGATACGCAGTATTTT
CDR3: CASSTGLAGADTQYF

D: NA
V: TRBV6-2/TRBV6-3
J: TRBJ2-1
size: NA
DNA: TGTGCCAGCAGTCGCGGACGGAACAATGAGCAGTTCTTC
CDR3: CASSRGRNNEQFF

D: NA
V: TRBV6-1
J: TRBJ2-3
size: many
DNA: TGTGCCAGCAAGAGAATTTGGCAGGGTAGCACAGATACGCAGTATTTT
CDR3: CASKRIWQGSTDTQYF

D: NA
V: TRBV7-9
J: TRBJ1-1
size: many
DNA: TGTGCCAGCAGACAAAGAGTTCCCGGAGAGAACACTGAAGCTTTCTTT
CDR3: CASRQRVPGENTEAFF

D: TRBD1
V: TRBV5-1
J: TRBJ2-1
size: many
DNA: TGCGCCAGCAGCTTGGTGACAGGGGAGTACAATGAGCAGTTCTTC
CDR3: CASSLVTGEYNEQFF

D: NA
V: TRBV9
J: TRBJ2-2
size: many
DNA: TGCGCCAGCAGCTTGGTCTCCGGGGAGCTGTTTTTT
CDR3: CASSLVSGELFF

D: NA
V: TRBV3-1
J: TRBJ1-2
size: medium-sized
DNA: TGTGCCAGCAGCCCAGGACAGACCTATGGCTACACCTTC
CDR3: CASSPGQTYGYTF

D: NA
V: TRBV11-1
J: TRBJ2-5
size: NA
DNA: TGTGCCAGCAGTGGGCCTCCAGAGACCCAGTACTTC
CDR3: CASSGPPETQYF

D: TRBD1
V: TRBV11-3
J: TRBJ2-1
size: many
DNA: TGTGCCAGCAGTTATATCCGGGACAGGGGGTTGGGTGAGCAGTTCTTC
CDR3: CASSYIRDRGLGEQFF

D: NA
V: TRBV5-4
J: TRBJ2-3
size: many
DNA: TGTGCCAGCAGCTTTCCAGGTGATACGCAGTATTTT
CDR3: CASSFPGDTQYF

D: TRBD1
V: TRBV6-5
J: TRBJ2-2
size: NA
DNA: TGTGCCAGCAGCTACGAGAGTGAGGGGGCCTGGGAGCTGTTTTTT
CDR3: CASSYESEGAWELFF

D: TRBD2
V: TRBV20-1
J: TRBJ2-1
size: few
DNA: TGCAGTGCTAGAGACGCCGGGACTAGCCGAAATGAGCAGTTCTTC
CDR3: CSARDAGTSRNEQFF

D: NA
V: TRBV9
J: TRBJ2-5
size: many
DNA: TGTGCCAGCAGCGTAGAATTTGAGGAGACCCAGTACTTC
CDR3: CASSVEFEETQYF

D: TRBD2
V: TRBV24-1
J: TRBJ2-4
size: many
DNA: TGTGCCACCAGTGAGGGGACTAGCGGGAGGGCCGGGAACATTCAGTACTTC
CDR3: CATSEGTSGRAGNIQYF

D: TRBD1
V: TRBV5-1
J: TRBJ2-7
size: NA
DNA: TGCGCCAGCAGCTTGGGGACCGGGACAGGGGCCGAGCAGTACTTC
CDR3: CASSLGTGTGAEQYF

D: TRBD1
V: TRBV2
J: TRBJ2-7
size: many
DNA: TGTGCCAGCACCCGACCCCCTCTGACAGGGCCTTCCTACGAGCAGTACTTC
CDR3: CASTRPPLTGPSYEQYF

D: TRBD1
V: TRBV4-1
J: TRBJ1-4
size: NA
DNA: TGCGCCAGCACCTCGAGGTCGGTCACAGGGGATGAAAAACTGTTTTTT
CDR3: CASTSRSVTGDEKLFF

D: NA
V: TRBV20-1
J: TRBJ2-3
size: many
DNA: TGCAGTGCACAACAGGGAGATACGCAGTATTTT
CDR3: CSAQQGDTQYF

D: TRBD1
V: TRBV25-1
J: TRBJ1-2
size: many
DNA: TGTGCCAGCAAGGGGGCTTGGGTGTCGGAGAATTATGGCTACACCTTC
CDR3: CASKGAWVSENYGYTF

D: TRBD1
V: TRBV6-2/TRBV6-3
J: TRBJ1-1
size: NA
DNA: TGTGCCAACAGGTCCCTGACAGGGGGCGATTGGGGCACTGAAGCTTTCTTT
CDR3: CANRSLTGGDWGTEAFF

D: NA
V: TRBV28
J: TRBJ1-5
size: NA
DNA: TGTGCCAGCAACCGGGTCCCGTATCAGCCCCAGCATTTT
CDR3: CASNRVPYQPQHF

D: TRBD1
V: TRBV9
J: TRBJ2-2
size: many
DNA: TGTGCCAGCAGCCCAGCAGGGGGCCTGAACACCGGGGAGCTGTTTTTT
CDR3: CASSPAGGLNTGELFF

D: TRBD2
V: TRBV12-3/TRBV12-4
J: TRBJ2-1
size: NA
DNA: TGTGCCAGCAGTAAGTTACTAGCGGGAGATAATGAGCAGTTCTTC
CDR3: CASSKLLAGDNEQFF

D: TRBD1
V: TRBV18
J: TRBJ1-3
size: many
DNA: TGTGCCAGCTCATCCCGGACAGGGGTCACTGGAAACACCATATATTTT
CDR3: CASSSRTGVTGNTIYF

D: TRBD1
V: TRBV7-8
J: TRBJ1-2
size: NA
DNA: TGTGCCAGCAGCTTAAACAGGGGGAACTATGGCTACACCTTC
CDR3: CASSLNRGNYGYTF

D: NA
V: TRBV12-3/TRBV12-4
J: TRBJ1-2
size: many
DNA: TGTGCCAGCAGACGAGACAGGAGAAACTATGGCTACACCTTC
CDR3: CASRRDRRNYGYTF

D: NA
V: TRBV28
J: TRBJ1-1
size: once
DNA: TGTGCCAGCAGTTCCCCCGGCCTGAACACTGAAGCTTTCTTT
CDR3: CASSSPGLNTEAFF

D: NA
V: TRBV5-1
J: TRBJ2-2
size: NA
DNA: TGCGCCAGCAGCTTTCGGGAGTATAGCACCTGGGAGCTGTTTTTT
CDR3: CASSFREYSTWELFF

D: NA
V: TRBV6-1
J: TRBJ2-5
size: few
DNA: TGTGCCAGCAGATCCAAAGGGGGACGGGCGGGAGAGACCCAGTACTTC
CDR3: CASRSKGGRAGETQYF

D: NA
V: TRBV6-1
J: TRBJ1-2
size: NA
DNA: TGTGCCAGCAGAGGGGCGACAGATTCGGCTGGCTACACCTTC
CDR3: CASRGATDSAGYTF

D: NA
V: TRBV7-9
J: TRBJ2-7
size: NA
DNA: TGTGCCATCAGCCGGGCGGAGTTTGGGGAGCAGTACTTC
CDR3: CAISRAEFGEQYF